This T cell receptor (beta chain) was identified in a study of T cells in Graves' hyperthyroidism and ophthalmopathy. At the level of the study: Peripheral blood draws took place at initial diagnosis, ahead of any treatment. Points from the study as a whole: Model predictions of ophthalmopathy came a median around 6.5 months before onset.

Germline CDR1 SGHRS, CDR2 YFSETQ. The CDR3 covers 15 residues. Unmatched junction bases numbered 3, after V lost 0 bases and J lost 4 bases. On this clonotype itself: Its target is unknown.

Participants, patients aged 18 to 65, had newly diagnosed hyperthyroidism with a duration under 2 months. RNA transcripts served as the template for amplifying TCR beta CDR3 regions. TCR CDR3 regions were first amplified by RT-PCR with HTBI primers. TCRdb passed the multiplex PCR reads through MiXCR, listing each CDR3 protein once. The table shows approximately 600,000 distinct CDR3 sequences, with roughly 16% occurring only once. The source of this sequence is a woman aged 25 to 39 with Graves' hyperthyroidism. The sequencing input was blood. The chain carries TRBV5-1 and TRBJ2-5; 10 positions agree with TRBD2. CDR3 sequence (DNA): TGCGCCAGCAGCTTGGCTTGGACTAGCGGAGAGACCCAGTACTTC. Translated: CASSLAWTSGETQYF.